This T cell receptor (beta chain) was retrieved from a study of T cells and Merkel cell carcinoma outcomes. General observations from the study: Merkel cell carcinoma outcomes were reportedly predicted by repertoire and T-cell density.

Using immunoSEQ multiplex PCR, the repertoire was profiled, and TCRdb retains in-frame clones only, with some absent. The sample contains some 3,300 clones, roughly 85% of which appear only once. Germline CDR1 MNHNS, CDR2 SASEGT. This CDR3 comprises 15 residues. V gave up 3 bases and J gave up 6 bases; unmatched junction bases: 8. A word on this clone: What it binds is unknown.

Sequencing input: tumor tissue from Merkel cell carcinoma. The receptor was derived from a human donor with Merkel cell carcinoma. This sequence joins TRBV6-1 and TRBJ2-7, with 10 bases aligning to TRBD1. The CDR3 here is CASSDSGTGVSEQYF. The CDR3 DNA follows: TGTGCCAGCAGTGACAGTGGGACAGGGGTATCCGAGCAGTACTTC.